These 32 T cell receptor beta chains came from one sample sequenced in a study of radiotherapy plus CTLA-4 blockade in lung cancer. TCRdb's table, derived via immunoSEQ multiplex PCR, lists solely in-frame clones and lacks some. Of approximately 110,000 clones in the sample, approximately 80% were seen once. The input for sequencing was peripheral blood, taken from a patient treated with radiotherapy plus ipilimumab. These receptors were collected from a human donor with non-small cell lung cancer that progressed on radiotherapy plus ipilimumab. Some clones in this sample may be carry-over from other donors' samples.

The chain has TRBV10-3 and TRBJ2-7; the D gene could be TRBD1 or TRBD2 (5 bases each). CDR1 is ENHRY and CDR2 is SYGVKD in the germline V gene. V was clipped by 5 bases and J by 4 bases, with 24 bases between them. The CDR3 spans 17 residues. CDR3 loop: CAISSGPTKSPSYEQYF. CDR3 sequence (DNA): TGTGCCATCAGTTCGGGGCCGACGAAATCCCCCTCTTACGAGCAGTACTTC.

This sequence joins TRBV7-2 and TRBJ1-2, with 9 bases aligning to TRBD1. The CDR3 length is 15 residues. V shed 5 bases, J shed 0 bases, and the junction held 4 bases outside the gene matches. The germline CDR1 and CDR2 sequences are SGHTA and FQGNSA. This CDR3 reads CASSPGQGSNYGYTF. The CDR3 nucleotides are TGTGCCAGCAGCCCCGGACAGGGGTCTAACTATGGCTACACCTTC.

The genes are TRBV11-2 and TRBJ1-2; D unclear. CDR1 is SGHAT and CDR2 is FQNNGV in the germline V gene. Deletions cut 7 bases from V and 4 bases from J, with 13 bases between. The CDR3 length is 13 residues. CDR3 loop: CASTIGAIYGYTF. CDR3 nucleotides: TGTGCCAGCACCATCGGAGCGATCTATGGCTACACCTTC.

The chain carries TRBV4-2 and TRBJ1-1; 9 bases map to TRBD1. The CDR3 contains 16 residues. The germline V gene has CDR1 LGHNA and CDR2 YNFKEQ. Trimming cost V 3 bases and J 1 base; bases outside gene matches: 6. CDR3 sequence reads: CASSHRLGQGNTEAFF. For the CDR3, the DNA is TGTGCCAGCAGCCATCGATTGGGACAGGGGAACACTGAAGCTTTCTTT.

CDR3 protein: CARSTRPRREQFF. DNA of the CDR3: TGTGCCAGAAGCACACGACCGAGACGTGAGCAGTTCTTC. This chain connects TRBV5-3 to TRBJ2-1; unclear D gene. TRBV5-3 is noted as an ORF with a role that remains uncertain. The V end lost 4 bases, the J end lost 9 bases, and 14 bases lay between the germline ends. The length of the CDR3 is 13 residues.

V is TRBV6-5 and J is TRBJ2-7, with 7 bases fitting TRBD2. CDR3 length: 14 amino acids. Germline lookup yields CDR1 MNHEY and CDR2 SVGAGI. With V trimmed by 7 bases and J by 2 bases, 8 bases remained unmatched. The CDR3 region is CASIRTSSAYEQYF. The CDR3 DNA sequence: TGTGCCAGCATTAGGACTAGTAGCGCCTACGAGCAGTACTTC.

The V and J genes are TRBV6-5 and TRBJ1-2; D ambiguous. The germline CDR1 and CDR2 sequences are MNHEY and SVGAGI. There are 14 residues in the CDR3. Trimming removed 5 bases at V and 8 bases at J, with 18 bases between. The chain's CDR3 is CASSEGWVIYGYTF. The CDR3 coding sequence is TGTGCCAGCAGTGAAGGATGGGTTATCTACGGCTACACCTTC.

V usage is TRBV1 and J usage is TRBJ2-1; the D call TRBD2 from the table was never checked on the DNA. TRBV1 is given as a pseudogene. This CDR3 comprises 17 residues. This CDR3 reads CTSSRHKAGGPGNEQFF. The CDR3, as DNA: TGCACCAGCAGCCGACATAAGGCGGGGGGGCCGGGCAATGAGCAGTTCTTC.

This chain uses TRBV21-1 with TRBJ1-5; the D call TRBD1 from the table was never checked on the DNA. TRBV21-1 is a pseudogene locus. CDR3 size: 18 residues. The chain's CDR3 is CASSKAGVDRRSNQPQHF. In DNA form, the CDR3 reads TGTGCCAGCAGCAAAGCCGGCGTGGACAGACGTAGCAATCAGCCCCAGCATTTT.

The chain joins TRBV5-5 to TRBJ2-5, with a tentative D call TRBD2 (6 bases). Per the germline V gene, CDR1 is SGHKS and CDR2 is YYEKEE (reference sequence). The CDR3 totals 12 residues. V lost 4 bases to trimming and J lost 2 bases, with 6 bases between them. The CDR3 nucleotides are TGTGCCAGCAGCCGGGGGCAAGAGACCCAGTACTTC. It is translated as CASSRGQETQYF.

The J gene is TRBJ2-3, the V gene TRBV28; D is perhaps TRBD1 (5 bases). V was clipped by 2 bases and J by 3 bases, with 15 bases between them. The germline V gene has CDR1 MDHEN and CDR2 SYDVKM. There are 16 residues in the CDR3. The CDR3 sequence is CASSLARLGETDTQYF. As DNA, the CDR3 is TGTGCCAGCAGTTTAGCTAGGCTAGGGGAAACAGATACGCAGTATTTT. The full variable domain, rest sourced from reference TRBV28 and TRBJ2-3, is DVKVTQSSRYLVKRTGEKVFLECVQDMDHENMFWYRQDPGLGLRLIYFSYDVKMKEKGDIPEGYSVSREKKERFSLILESASTNQTSMYLCASSLARLGETDTQYFGPGTRLTVL.

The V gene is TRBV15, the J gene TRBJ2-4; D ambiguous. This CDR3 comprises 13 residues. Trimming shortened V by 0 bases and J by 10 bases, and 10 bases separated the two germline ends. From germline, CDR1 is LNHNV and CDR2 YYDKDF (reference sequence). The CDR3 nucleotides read TGTGCCACCAGCAGAGATAGCCTGGAGATTCAGTACTTC. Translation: CATSRDSLEIQYF.

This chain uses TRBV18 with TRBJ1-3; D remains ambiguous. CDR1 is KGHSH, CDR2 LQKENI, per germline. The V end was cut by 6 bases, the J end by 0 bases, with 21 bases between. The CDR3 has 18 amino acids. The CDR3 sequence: CASSLSGQSLTSGNTIYF. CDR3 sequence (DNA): TGTGCCAGCTCCCTCTCTGGGCAGTCACTCACCTCTGGAAACACCATATATTTT.

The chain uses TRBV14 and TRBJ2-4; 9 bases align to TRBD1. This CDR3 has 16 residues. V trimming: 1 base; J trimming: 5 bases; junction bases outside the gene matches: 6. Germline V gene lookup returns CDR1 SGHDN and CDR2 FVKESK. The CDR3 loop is CASSQGTGGWENIQYF. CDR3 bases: TGTGCCAGCAGCCAAGGAACAGGGGGCTGGGAAAACATTCAGTACTTC.

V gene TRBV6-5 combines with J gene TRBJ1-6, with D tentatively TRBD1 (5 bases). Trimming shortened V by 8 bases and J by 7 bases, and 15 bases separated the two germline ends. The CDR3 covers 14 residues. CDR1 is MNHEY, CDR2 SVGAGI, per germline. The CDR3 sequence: CASGPPGVNSPLHF. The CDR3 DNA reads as TGTGCCAGCGGCCCTCCGGGGGTCAATTCACCCCTCCACTTT.

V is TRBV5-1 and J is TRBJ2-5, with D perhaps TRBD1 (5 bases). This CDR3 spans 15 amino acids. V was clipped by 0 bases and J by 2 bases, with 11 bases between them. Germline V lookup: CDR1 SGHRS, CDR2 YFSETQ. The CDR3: CASSLGQGPQETQYF. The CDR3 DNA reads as TGCGCCAGCAGCTTGGGGCAGGGCCCTCAAGAGACCCAGTACTTC.

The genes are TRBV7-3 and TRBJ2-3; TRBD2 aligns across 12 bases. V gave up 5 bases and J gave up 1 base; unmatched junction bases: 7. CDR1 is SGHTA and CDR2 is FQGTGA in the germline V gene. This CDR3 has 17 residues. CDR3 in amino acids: CASSLAGGPGGTDTQYF. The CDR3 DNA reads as TGTGCCAGCAGCCTAGCGGGGGGGCCCGGTGGCACAGATACGCAGTATTTT.

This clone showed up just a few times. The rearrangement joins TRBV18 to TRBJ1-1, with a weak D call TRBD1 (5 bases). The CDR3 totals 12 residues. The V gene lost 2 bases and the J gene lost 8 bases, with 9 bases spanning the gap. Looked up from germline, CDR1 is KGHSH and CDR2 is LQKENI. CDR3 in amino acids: CASSPYDREAFF. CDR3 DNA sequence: TGTGCCAGCTCACCATACGACAGAGAAGCTTTCTTT.

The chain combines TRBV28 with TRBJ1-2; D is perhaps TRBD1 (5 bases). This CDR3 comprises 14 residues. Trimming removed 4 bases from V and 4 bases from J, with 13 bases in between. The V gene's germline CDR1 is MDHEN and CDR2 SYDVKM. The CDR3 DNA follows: TGTGCCAGCAGTTCCCGCTGGGGGGGCTATGGCTACACCTTC. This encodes CASSSRWGGYGYTF.

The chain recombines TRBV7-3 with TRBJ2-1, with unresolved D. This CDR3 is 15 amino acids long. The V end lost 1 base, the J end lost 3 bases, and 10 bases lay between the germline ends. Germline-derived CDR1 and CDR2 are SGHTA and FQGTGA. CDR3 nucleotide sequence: TGTGCCAGCAGCTTAAATCTTGCTAACTACAATGAGCAGTTCTTC. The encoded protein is CASSLNLANYNEQFF.

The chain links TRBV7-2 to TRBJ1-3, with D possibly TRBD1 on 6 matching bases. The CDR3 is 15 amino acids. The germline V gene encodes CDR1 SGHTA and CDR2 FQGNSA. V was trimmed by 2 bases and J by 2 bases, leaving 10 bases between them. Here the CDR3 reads CASSLSSGAGNTIYF. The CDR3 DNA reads TGTGCCAGCAGCTTATCTTCAGGGGCTGGAAACACCATATATTTT.

CDR3 in DNA: TGCGCCAGCAGCCCGGGGACAGGGTTCGAGACCCAGTACTTC. Protein: CASSPGTGFETQYF. This rearrangement joins TRBV5-1 to TRBJ2-5; 9 positions match TRBD1. The J segment lost 5 bases and the V segment lost 4 bases, leaving 6 bases of the junction unmatched. The CDR3 is 14 amino acids. Germline V CDR1 and CDR2: SGHRS, YFSETQ. Full variable domain (remainder filled in from reference TRBV5-1 and TRBJ2-5): KAGVTQTPRYLIKTRGQQVTLSCSPISGHRSVSWYQQTPGQGLQFLFEYFSETQRNKGNFPGRFSGRQFSNSRSEMNVSTLELGDSALYLCASSPGTGFETQYFGPGTRLLVL.

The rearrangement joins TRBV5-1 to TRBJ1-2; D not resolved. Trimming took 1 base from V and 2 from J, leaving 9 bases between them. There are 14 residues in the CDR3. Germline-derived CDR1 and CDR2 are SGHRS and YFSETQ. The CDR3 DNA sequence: TGCGCCAGCAGCTTGCCCGTCACGAACTATGGCTACACCTTC. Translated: CASSLPVTNYGYTF. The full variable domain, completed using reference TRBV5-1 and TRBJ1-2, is KAGVTQTPRYLIKTRGQQVTLSCSPISGHRSVSWYQQTPGQGLQFLFEYFSETQRNKGNFPGRFSGRQFSNSRSEMNVSTLELGDSALYLCASSLPVTNYGYTFGSGTRLTVV.

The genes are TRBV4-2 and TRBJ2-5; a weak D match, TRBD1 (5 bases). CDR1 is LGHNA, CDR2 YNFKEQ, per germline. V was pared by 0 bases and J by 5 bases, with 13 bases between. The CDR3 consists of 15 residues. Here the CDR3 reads CASSQEPAGLETQYF. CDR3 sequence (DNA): TGTGCCAGCAGCCAAGAGCCGGCAGGGCTGGAGACCCAGTACTTC.

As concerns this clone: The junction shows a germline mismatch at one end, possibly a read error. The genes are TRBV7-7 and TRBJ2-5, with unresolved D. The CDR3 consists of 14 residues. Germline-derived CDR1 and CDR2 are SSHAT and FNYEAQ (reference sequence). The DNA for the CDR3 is TGTGCTAGCAGCTCCTCTGGCCACCAAGAGACCCAGTACTTC. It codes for CASSSSGHQETQYF.

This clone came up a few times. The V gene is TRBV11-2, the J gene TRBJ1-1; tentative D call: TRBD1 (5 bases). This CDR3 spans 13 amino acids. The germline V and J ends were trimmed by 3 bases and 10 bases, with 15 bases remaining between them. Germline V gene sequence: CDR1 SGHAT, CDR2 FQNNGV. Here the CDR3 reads CASSFTNGGVAFF. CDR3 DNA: TGTGCCAGCAGCTTTACTAACGGGGGTGTAGCTTTCTTT.

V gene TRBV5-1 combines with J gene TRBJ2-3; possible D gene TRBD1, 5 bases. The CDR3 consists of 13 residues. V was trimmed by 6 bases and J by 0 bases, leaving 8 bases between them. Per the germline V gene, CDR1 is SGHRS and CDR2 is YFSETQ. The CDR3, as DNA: TGCGCCAGCAAAACAGGAAGCACAGATACGCAGTATTTT. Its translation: CASKTGSTDTQYF.

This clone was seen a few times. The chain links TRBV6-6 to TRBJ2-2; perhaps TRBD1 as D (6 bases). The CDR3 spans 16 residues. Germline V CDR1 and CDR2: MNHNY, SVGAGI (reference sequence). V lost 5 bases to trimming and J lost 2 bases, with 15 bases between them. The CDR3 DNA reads TGTGCCAGCAGTCCTCGAGGACAGCCTAACACCGGGGAGCTGTTTTTT. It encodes CASSPRGQPNTGELFF.

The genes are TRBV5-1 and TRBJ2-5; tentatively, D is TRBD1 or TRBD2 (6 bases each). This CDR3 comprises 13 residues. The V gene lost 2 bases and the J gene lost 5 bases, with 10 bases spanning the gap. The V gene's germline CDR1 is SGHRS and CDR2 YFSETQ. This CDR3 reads CASSLRGDETQYF. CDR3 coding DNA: TGCGCCAGCAGCTTAAGGGGGGACGAGACCCAGTACTTC. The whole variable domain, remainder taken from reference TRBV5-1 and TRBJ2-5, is KAGVTQTPRYLIKTRGQQVTLSCSPISGHRSVSWYQQTPGQGLQFLFEYFSETQRNKGNFPGRFSGRQFSNSRSEMNVSTLELGDSALYLCASSLRGDETQYFGPGTRLLVL.

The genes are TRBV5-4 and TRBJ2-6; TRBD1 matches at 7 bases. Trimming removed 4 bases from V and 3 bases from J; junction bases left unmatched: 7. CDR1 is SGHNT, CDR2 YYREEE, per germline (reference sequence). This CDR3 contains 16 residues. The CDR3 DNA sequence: TGTGCCAGCAGCCTAGTACAGGGGTTTGGGGCCAACGTCCTGACTTTC. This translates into CASSLVQGFGANVLTF.

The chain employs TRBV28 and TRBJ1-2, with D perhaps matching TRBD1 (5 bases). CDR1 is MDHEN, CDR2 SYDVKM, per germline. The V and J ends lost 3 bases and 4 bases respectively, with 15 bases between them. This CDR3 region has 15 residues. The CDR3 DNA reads TGTGCCAGCAGTTTGACAGACCCGAGGCTCTATGGCTACACCTTC. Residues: CASSLTDPRLYGYTF.

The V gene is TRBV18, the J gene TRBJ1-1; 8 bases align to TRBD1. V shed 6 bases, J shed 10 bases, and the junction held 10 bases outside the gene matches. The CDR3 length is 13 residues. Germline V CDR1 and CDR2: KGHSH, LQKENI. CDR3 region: CASSPDREGGAFF. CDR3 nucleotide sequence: TGTGCCAGCTCTCCGGACAGGGAGGGAGGAGCTTTCTTT.